This TCR beta chain was observed in a study of CD8 T cells in ankylosing spondylitis. General study findings and limits: Fewer than 10 highly homologous variants made up a TCR beta motif that seemed to typify ankylosing spondylitis blood. Those disease-linked clones were CD8+; they were also relatively rare in peripheral blood. Disease-linked clones reportedly showed significant enrichment in matched ankylosing spondylitis synovial fluid.

Quantitative molecular-barcoded 5'-RACE generated the TCR beta libraries. TCRdb recomputed calls from the 5' RACE reads with MiXCR, one row per CDR3 protein. The table lists around 440,000 distinct CDR3 sequences, more than 15% of them singletons. The CDR3 spans 17 residues. The V gene's germline CDR1 is DFQATT and CDR2 SNEGSKA (reference sequence). Trimming removed 3 bases from V and 2 bases from J, with 20 bases in between. Remarks on this clonotype: Its antigen is currently unknown.

J is TRBJ2-4 and V is TRBV20-1; D may be TRBD1 or TRBD2 (6 bases each). The sample was blood, either unsorted or a sorted T cell fraction (not recorded which). The TCR comes from a male donor with ankylosing spondylitis. The CDR3 reads CSARLGGRVVTKNIQYF. CDR3 nucleotide sequence: TGCAGTGCTAGGCTGGGGGGCAGGGTTGTAACCAAAAACATTCAGTACTTC.